Listed here is a single T cell receptor beta chain. Its target antigen remains unknown. The record has no base qualities; no much larger clone is one base away. The TCR beta CDR3 regions were amplified from the RNA transcripts. The TCR CDR3 was subjected to a first round of RT-PCR using the HTBI primer set and the Qiagen OneStep RT-PCR kit. A second multiplex PCR round built the libraries, followed by size selection and purification. Libraries were sequenced paired-end with 100 bp reads on an Illumina HiSeq2000. The authors' pipeline ran thus. SOAPnuke was used to process the raw data, removing reads that contained adapters or uncalled bases, had a mean Phred below 15, or lacked an exact match to the constant primer or identifier. High-quality paired reads were merged with COPE v1.2.5, and unique nucleotide sequences were defined as clonotypes. MiTCR v1.1 was used to align the clonotypes against IMGT TRBV, TRBD and TRBJ reference segments. Analysis was restricted to V-J combinations with a frequency above 0.0001, which covered 99% to 99.2% of repertoires. A TCS score was defined as the ratio between F50 (clonal expansion) and ExV (chaos), using BLOSUM62-based TCRdist between CDR3 peptides within each V-J. Welch's t-statistics and random forest reduced fewer than 600 V-J features to roughly 13, which were used in a naive Bayes classifier (R e1071). The public reads were reprocessed in TCRdb via fastp at Q25 and MiXCR, keeping in-frame beta chains. All rows with the same CDR3 protein become a single entry with the most common DNA and genes. TCRdb assigned the V and J calls; the authors' analysis was not used. The sample table contains about 360,000 distinct CDR3 sequences; only one count was recorded for 25% of them. The ten largest account for about 70% of the sample.

The sample is drawn from a study of T cells in Graves' hyperthyroidism and ophthalmopathy (dated by TCRdb to between 2018 and 2021). At the level of the whole study: Peripheral blood samples were taken at the time of initial diagnosis, prior to any treatment. In addition, the study compared T-cell repertoires in thyroid tissue and in blood from five to seven Graves' hyperthyroidism patients. According to the paper, TCR Vbeta CDR3 sequencing was carried out on 135 peripheral blood samples, which came from under 50 ophthalmopathy, fewer than 80 hyperthyroidism and approximately 17 progressor patients. After sampling, hyperthyroidism patients received methimazole starting at 30 mg daily, and ophthalmopathy patients received high-dose intravenous methylprednisolone. The approximately 97 discovery patients were randomly divided into training and test sets at a 7:3 ratio. Prospective prediction of ophthalmopathy was tested in an independent validation cohort consisting of 18 hyperthyroidism patients and around 17 patients who later progressed to ophthalmopathy. TCR V-J signatures able to tell the groups apart were searched for in a discovery cohort of 100 or so patients, of whom more than 40 had Graves' ophthalmopathy and roughly 58 had stable Graves' hyperthyroidism.

On the study overall, not on this receptor specifically: In validation, the model predicted progression to ophthalmopathy a median of 6.5 months before onset, with about 71% sensitivity and almost 75% specificity. Most expanded thyroid clonotypes (frequency above 0.001) were also detected in blood, suggesting blood repertoires may reflect thyroid immune responses. A model built on a 13 V-J signature distinguished ophthalmopathy from stable hyperthyroidism, reaching about 88% sensitivity and about 81% specificity in cross-validation and 80%/75% in testing. No statistical method was used to fix the sample size in advance, and group allocation was not hidden from the investigators.

From its cysteine to its phenylalanine, the CDR3 spans 16 amino acids. Here the CDR3 DNA is all that survives: 48 bases in frame from base 1. Trimming removed 0 bases from V and 6 bases from J, leaving 15 bases between the germline ends. Via the germline V gene (reference sequence), CDR1 is SEHNR and CDR2 FQNEAQ. Graves' hyperthyroidism was defined as stable when no progression to ophthalmopathy occurred over 18 months of follow-up. Hyperthyroidism patients were newly diagnosed, with disease duration under 2 months, and aged 18 to 65 years. Any patient with an uncontrolled infection, another autoimmune disease, pregnancy or lactation was excluded. Diagnoses were based on clinical symptoms, serum thyroxine and TRAb, thyroid ultrasound and orbital computed tomography. PBMCs were isolated from approximately 10 ml of fresh peripheral blood by Ficoll-Paque density gradient centrifugation. Total RNA was extracted with Trizol reagent, and quality was checked on an Agilent 2100 Bioanalyzer.

The sequence links TRBV7-9 to TRBJ1-5; perhaps TRBD1 is the D gene, with 5 bases matching. The sequence was obtained from a man over 45 with Graves' hyperthyroidism. Specimen: blood. The DNA sequence is given as TGTGCCAGCAGCTTAGCGGGCCCGGGGCAGGGTCAGCCCCAGCATTTT. The encoded protein is CASSLAGPGQGQPQHF. Extended through the reference TRBV7-9 and TRBJ1-5 proteins, this CDR3 yields the full variable domain: DTGVSQNPRHKITKRGQNVTFRCDPISEHNRLYWYRQTLGQGPEFLTYFQNEAQLEKSRLLSDRFSAERPKGSFSTLEIQRTEQGDSAMYLCASSLAGPGQGQPQHFGDGTRLSIL.